The next 9 T cell receptor beta chains were all read from a single sample in a study of T cells after yellow fever vaccination. TCRdb passed the 5' RACE reads through MiXCR, listing each CDR3 protein once. The data show a few hundred thousand distinct CDR3 sequences, around 21% seen once. The material was PBMCs, obtained 15 days after the yellow fever booster vaccination. The receptor source for this set is a man aged 25-45 years who received the YFV17D yellow fever vaccine.

The chain combines TRBV3-1 with TRBJ2-5, with D unresolved. CDR3 length: 13 amino acids. Trimming removed 0 bases at V and 5 bases at J, with 7 bases between. Germline loops: CDR1 LGHDT, CDR2 YNNKEL (reference sequence). CDR3 amino acids: CASSQEAWETQYF. The CDR3 bases are TGTGCCAGCAGCCAAGAGGCTTGGGAGACCCAGTACTTC.

This clonotype has just a few counts. The chain joins TRBV7-9 to TRBJ1-1, with a possible D match to TRBD1 (5 bases). This CDR3 contains 14 residues. V gave up 0 bases and J gave up 3 bases, with 8 bases separating them. Per the germline V gene, CDR1 is SEHNR and CDR2 is FQNEAQ (reference sequence). CDR3 sequence: CASSLAQGYTEAFF. Written as DNA, the CDR3 is TGTGCCAGCAGCTTAGCCCAGGGTTACACTGAAGCTTTCTTT.

V gene TRBV29-1 combines with J gene TRBJ2-1; 9 positions agree with TRBD2. Germline CDR1 SQVTM, CDR2 ANQGSEA. The ends lost 7 bases at V and 0 bases at J; junction bases unmatched: 16. This CDR3 comprises 18 residues. DNA for the CDR3: TGCAGCGCCCGAGGTTGGACTAGCGCTAAGAGCTCCTACAATGAGCAGTTCTTC. This translates into CSARGWTSAKSSYNEQFF.

In this sample, this clonotype turned up a few times. The chain uses TRBV10-3 and TRBJ2-1; D is uncertain. The germline gives CDR1 ENHRY, CDR2 SYGVKD. CDR3 length equals 13 residues. Trimming took off 0 bases at V and 5 bases at J, with 5 bases between the two ends. CDR3: CAISESVDNEQFF. For the CDR3, the DNA is TGTGCCATCAGTGAGTCGGTGGACAATGAGCAGTTCTTC.

The rearrangement joins TRBV20-1 to TRBJ2-1, with TRBD2 identical over 8 bases. In germline, CDR1 is DFQATT, CDR2 SNEGSKA (reference sequence). The CDR3 totals 14 residues. The J segment lost 10 bases and the V segment lost 1 base, leaving 9 bases of the junction unmatched. The DNA of the CDR3 is TGCAGTGCTAGAGGCGGGACTAGGCGACAGGAGCAGTTCTTC. This encodes CSARGGTRRQEQFF.

This clonotype was counted a few times. The chain links TRBV10-3 to TRBJ1-2; D is perhaps TRBD1 (6 bases). Germline lookup yields CDR1 ENHRY and CDR2 SYGVKD. There are 16 residues in the CDR3. Trimming pared 2 bases from V and 4 bases from J, leaving 17 bases between. CDR3 sequence: CAISESGGRVSYGYTF. The DNA of the CDR3 is TGTGCCATCAGTGAGAGCGGGGGGCGAGTGAGCTATGGCTACACCTTC.

This clonotype was picked up a small number of times. This sequence joins TRBV5-1 and TRBJ2-1, with a tentative D call TRBD2 (5 bases). Germline V gene data show CDR1 as SGHRS and CDR2 as YFSETQ. Trimming pared 9 bases from V and 2 bases from J, leaving 15 bases between. This CDR3 has 14 amino acids. The CDR3 coding sequence is TGCGCCACCGAAGAGGGTCCCACCTACAATGAGCAGTTCTTC. Its protein is CATEEGPTYNEQFF.

The rearrangement links TRBV28 to TRBJ2-7, with 8 positions matching TRBD1. This CDR3 spans 14 amino acids. Germline V gene data show CDR1 as MDHEN and CDR2 as SYDVKM. J was trimmed by 6 bases and V by 6 bases; bases with no gene match: 10. The CDR3 DNA sequence: TGTGCCAGCAGGAAACCCGGGACAGGCGGCGAGCAGTACTTC. This sequence encodes CASRKPGTGGEQYF. Using reference TRBV28 and TRBJ2-7 for the parts outside the CDR3, the full variable domain is DVKVTQSSRYLVKRTGEKVFLECVQDMDHENMFWYRQDPGLGLRLIYFSYDVKMKEKGDIPEGYSVSREKKERFSLILESASTNQTSMYLCASRKPGTGGEQYFGPGTRLTVT.

V and J are TRBV7-9 and TRBJ2-7; TRBD1 matches at 10 bases. The germline CDR1 and CDR2 sequences are SEHNR and FQNEAQ (reference sequence). V gave up 4 bases and J gave up 3 bases; unmatched junction bases: 6. The CDR3 is 15 residues long. This CDR3 is CASSSLRTGGYEQYF. The CDR3, as DNA: TGTGCCAGCAGCTCACTAAGGACAGGGGGCTACGAGCAGTACTTC.